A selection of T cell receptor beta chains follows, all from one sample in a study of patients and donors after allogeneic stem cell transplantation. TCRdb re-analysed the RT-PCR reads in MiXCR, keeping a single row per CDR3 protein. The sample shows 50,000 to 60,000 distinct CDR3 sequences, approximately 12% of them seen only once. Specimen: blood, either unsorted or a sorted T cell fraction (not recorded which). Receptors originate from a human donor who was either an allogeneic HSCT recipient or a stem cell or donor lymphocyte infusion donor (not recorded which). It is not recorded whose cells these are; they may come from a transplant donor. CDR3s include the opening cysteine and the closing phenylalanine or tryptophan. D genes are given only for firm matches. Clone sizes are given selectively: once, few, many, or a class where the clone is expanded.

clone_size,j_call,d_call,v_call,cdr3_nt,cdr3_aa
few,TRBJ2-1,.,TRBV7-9,TGTGCCAGCAGCCGACAAAGCTCCTACAATGAGCAGTTCTTC,CASSRQSSYNEQFF
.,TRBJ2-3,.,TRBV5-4,TGTGCCAGCAGCTTGGAACCGCTAATAGACACAGATACGCAGTATTTT,CASSLEPLIDTDTQYF
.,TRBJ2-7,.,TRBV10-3,TGTGCCATCAGTGAGTCGACGGGAGAAGGTGACGAGCAGTACTTC,CAISESTGEGDEQYF
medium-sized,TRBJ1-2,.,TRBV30,TGTGCCTGGATGGAGGTCCGGGGCTATGGCTACACCTTC,CAWMEVRGYGYTF
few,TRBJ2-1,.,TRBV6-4,TGTGCCAGCAGTGACTTTGATACCGGGCCCCGGGTGTATGAGCAGTTCTTC,CASSDFDTGPRVYEQFF
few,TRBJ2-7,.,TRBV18,TGTGCCAGCTCACCTCAATTCTCCTACGAGCAGTACTTC,CASSPQFSYEQYF
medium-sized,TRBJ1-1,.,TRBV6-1,TGTGCCAGCAGTCCGAGGGATCTAACAGGGACTATCAACATGAACACTGAAGCTTTCTTT,CASSPRDLTGTINMNTEAFF
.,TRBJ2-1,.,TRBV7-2,TGTGCCAGCAGCTTAAGGCTGAGCTCCTACAATGAGCAGTTCTTC,CASSLRLSSYNEQFF
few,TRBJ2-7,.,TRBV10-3,TGTGCCATCAGCGCCAGGGGATCGGACCTTAGACCCTACGAGCAGTACTTC,CAISARGSDLRPYEQYF
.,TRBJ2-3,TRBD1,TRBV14,TGTGCCAGCAGCCCACGACAGGGGCTGACTAGCACAGATACGCAGTATTTT,CASSPRQGLTSTDTQYF
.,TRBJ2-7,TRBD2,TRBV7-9,TGTGCCAGCAGCTTAGGTGGCGGGAGTTTCGCCTACGAGCAGTACTTC,CASSLGGGSFAYEQYF
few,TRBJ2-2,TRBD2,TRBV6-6,TGTGCCAGCAGTTACTTGGCTAGCGGGAGGACAGGGGAGCTGTTTTTT,CASSYLASGRTGELFF
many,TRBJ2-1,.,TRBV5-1,TGCGCCAGCAGCTTCCCGGGTCGATACAATGAGCAGTTCTTC,CASSFPGRYNEQFF
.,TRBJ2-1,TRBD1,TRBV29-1,TGCAGCGCCGCCGGGACAGGGGAGGGCAATGAGCAGTTCTTC,CSAAGTGEGNEQFF
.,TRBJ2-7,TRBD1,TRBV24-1,TGTGCCACCAGTGATGTAGGACAGGGCGTCTACGAGCAGTACTTC,CATSDVGQGVYEQYF
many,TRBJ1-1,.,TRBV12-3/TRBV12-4,TGTGCCAGCAGTTTCGGGGCGGGGACTGAAGCTTTCTTT,CASSFGAGTEAFF
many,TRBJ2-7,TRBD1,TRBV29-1,TGCAGCGTATGGACAGGGGGCACCAGCTCCTACGAGCAGTACTTC,CSVWTGGTSSYEQYF
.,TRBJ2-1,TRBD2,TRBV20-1,TGCAGTGCTAGAGATGGGGCTAGCGGGCTATCCTACAATGAGCAGTTCTTC,CSARDGASGLSYNEQFF
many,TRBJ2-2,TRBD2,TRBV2,TGTGCCAGCCGGGGGGAGGGGACCACCGGGGAGCTGTTTTTT,CASRGEGTTGELFF